This entry lists 14 T cell receptor beta chains sequenced from one sample in a study of regulatory T cells in long-lasting Graves disease. Researchers made TCR beta libraries by using iRepertoire HTBI primers and running Arm-PCR on CDR3 regions. TCRdb analysed the multiplex PCR reads with MiXCR anew, one entry per CDR3 protein. The sample records about 210,000 distinct CDR3 sequences, approximately 18% being singletons. Noted time point: newly diagnosed GD, antithyroid drugs for less than 3 months. The authors made the TCR library using RNA they extracted from PBMCs. The same specimen was also included in a second study, on T cells in Graves' hyperthyroidism and ophthalmopathy.

The material sequenced was peripheral blood mononuclear cells (PBMCs), taken at new diagnosis, from a patient treated with antithyroid drugs. The receptors come from a young woman with Graves disease.

This clonotype was seen ten or more times. The V and J genes are TRBV28 and TRBJ1-1; no definite D call. The CDR3 extends over 14 amino acids. V was pared by 7 bases and J by 3 bases, with 15 bases between. Per the germline V gene, CDR1 is MDHEN and CDR2 is SYDVKM. Written as DNA, the CDR3 is TGTGCCAGCAAGCCTGTGGAACTCTACACTGAAGCTTTCTTT. Translation gives CASKPVELYTEAFF.

Ten or more counts support this clonotype. The chain uses TRBV5-1 and TRBJ2-3; either TRBD1 or TRBD2 may fit D (5 bases each). This CDR3 is 14 amino acids long. Germline V lookup: CDR1 SGHRS, CDR2 YFSETQ. The germline V and J ends were trimmed by 0 bases and 6 bases, with 11 bases remaining between them. The CDR3 protein is CASSLVQGVDTQYF. The CDR3 DNA follows: TGCGCCAGCAGCTTGGTCCAGGGAGTCGATACGCAGTATTTT.

This clonotype was seen more than once but under ten times. The V and J genes are TRBV30 and TRBJ2-1, with D maybe TRBD1 (6 bases). Deletions cut 3 bases from V and 3 bases from J, with 12 bases between. Germline lookup yields CDR1 GTSNPN and CDR2 SVGIG (reference sequence). This CDR3 spans 14 amino acids. CDR3 coding DNA: TGTGCCTGGAGAACGGACAGCCGCTACAATGAGCAGTTCTTC. Translation: CAWRTDSRYNEQFF.

This clonotype was counted at least ten times. Here the CDR3 reads CASSMSGGYTF. CDR3 bases: TGTGCCAGTAGTATGAGCGGTGGCTACACCTTC. This chain joins TRBV19 and TRBJ1-2; D remains ambiguous. Germline V gene data show CDR1 as LNHDA and CDR2 as SQIVND (reference sequence). Trimming shortened V by 3 bases and J by 7 bases, and 6 bases separated the two germline ends. CDR3 length equals 11 residues.

The chain is built from TRBV7-9 and TRBJ1-2; a weak D match, TRBD1 (5 bases). This CDR3 has 13 amino acids. Germline assignment: CDR1 SEHNR and CDR2 FQNEAQ (reference sequence). Trimming stripped 5 bases from V and 4 bases from J, with 11 bases between. DNA of the CDR3: TGTGCCAGCAGCCTACCCCAGGGCTATGGCTACACCTTC. Its translation: CASSLPQGYGYTF.

The table lists this clonotype with many counts. CDR3 DNA: TGTGCCAGCAGCCGACAGCTCATGAACACTGAAGCTTTCTTT. Protein: CASSRQLMNTEAFF. This chain connects TRBV3-1 to TRBJ1-1, with D tentatively TRBD1 (5 bases). Between the trimmed V and J ends, which lost 4 bases and 0 bases, there was a span of 9 bases. The CDR3 covers 14 residues. Germline V gene lookup returns CDR1 LGHDT and CDR2 YNNKEL (reference sequence).

This clonotype was seen many times. The rearrangement links TRBV30 to TRBJ2-3; tentatively, D is TRBD1 (5 bases). The CDR3 runs to 16 residues. With 0 bases removed from V and 0 bases from J, the gap between germline ends came to 13 bases. The germline gives CDR1 GTSNPN, CDR2 SVGIG (reference sequence). Here the CDR3 DNA reads TGTGCCTGGAGTGTACTGGGGCTGGTGAGCACAGATACGCAGTATTTT. Translating it yields CAWSVLGLVSTDTQYF. Using reference TRBV30 and TRBJ2-3 for the parts outside the CDR3, the full variable domain is SQTIHQWPATLVQPVGSPLSLECTVEGTSNPNLYWYRQAAGRGLQLLFYSVGIGQISSEVPQNLSASRPQDRQFILSSKKLLLSDSGFYLCAWSVLGLVSTDTQYFGPGTRLTVL.

There are many counts of this clonotype. CDR3 coding DNA: TGCAGTGCGGGTCGGGGAGGGAACACTGAAGCTTTCTTT. This sequence encodes CSAGRGGNTEAFF. The J gene is TRBJ1-1, the V gene TRBV20-1; D is unresolved. There are 13 residues in the CDR3. Trimming removed 6 bases at V and 1 base at J, with 12 bases between. Germline-derived CDR1 and CDR2 are DFQATT and SNEGSKA (reference sequence).

This clonotype has at least ten counts. The genes are TRBV19 and TRBJ1-1; 7 bases match TRBD1. The CDR3 is made up of 13 amino acids. J lost 5 bases, V lost 5 bases, and 5 bases had no gene match. Germline V gene data show CDR1 as LNHDA and CDR2 as SQIVND (reference sequence). This CDR3 is CASSGVRGTEAFF. The CDR3 bases are TGTGCCAGTAGTGGGGTCAGGGGGACTGAAGCTTTCTTT.

A note on this clonotype: Given a much more abundant clone one base away, this may be a read error. The missing conserved phenylalanine or tryptophan at the end of this CDR3 makes a read error likely. The rearrangement uses TRBV7-9 and TRBJ2-2; no definite D call. The CDR3 runs 10 residues. The V and J ends lost 8 bases and 6 bases respectively, with 4 bases between them. Looked up from germline, CDR1 is SEHNR and CDR2 is FQNEAQ (reference sequence). The CDR3 is CASGAGELFL. CDR3 nucleotide sequence: TGTGCCAGCGGAGCCGGGGAGCTGTTTCTT.

This chain uses TRBV20-1 with TRBJ2-7; unclear D gene. The CDR3 length is 15 residues. Germline V gives CDR1 DFQATT, CDR2 SNEGSKA (reference sequence). Trimming cost V 6 bases and J 5 bases, with 23 bases left between them. This chain's CDR3 is CSANHQDKGWDEQYF. The DNA of the CDR3 is TGCAGTGCAAACCACCAAGACAAGGGATGGGACGAGCAGTACTTC.

This clonotype was seen many times. V gene TRBV29-1 combines with J gene TRBJ1-1; D not certain. CDR1 and CDR2 from the germline V gene are SQVTM and ANQGSEA. Trimming removed 7 bases at V and 5 bases at J, with 14 bases between. The CDR3 consists of 12 residues. CDR3 sequence (DNA): TGCAGCGCCGGCCGCCCGTTGACTGAAGCTTTCTTT. Its translation is CSAGRPLTEAFF.

The V and J genes are TRBV6-1 and TRBJ2-1, with no clear D. The germline V gene encodes CDR1 MNHNS and CDR2 SASEGT. CDR3 length: 14 residues. Between the trimmed V and J ends, which lost 5 bases and 0 bases, there was a span of 8 bases. CDR3 in amino acids: CASSNTDSYNEQFF. The CDR3 DNA follows: TGTGCCAGCAGTAATACGGACTCCTACAATGAGCAGTTCTTC.

For this clonotype: Possible read error: a much larger clone is one base away. The chain is built from TRBV6-1 and TRBJ2-3; a possible D gene is TRBD2 (5 bases). The J call may be wrong; the DNA end is better matched by TRBJ2-7. This CDR3 is 15 amino acids long. CDR1 is MNHNS, CDR2 SASEGT, per germline. The CDR3: CASSKALGGLNEQYF. Here the CDR3 DNA reads TGTGCCAGCAGCAAAGCACTAGGCGGGTTGAATGAGCAGTACTTC.